The rows below give T cell receptor beta chains drawn from one sample of a study of cytomegalovirus exposure and HLA in healthy donors. The assay was immunoSEQ multiplex PCR, and TCRdb's table has in-frame clones only and misses some. The top ten clones hold around 1.7% of a sample with around 200,000 clones, 75% to 80% of them seen once. The source material was PBMCs. These TCRs come from a man between 18 and 29 years old in good health and CMV-seronegative. The CDR3 runs from the conserved cysteine through the conserved F or W.

V gene	J gene	CDR3 protein
TRBV9	TRBJ2-7	CASSPRDSYEQYF
TRBV7-9	TRBJ2-6	CASSESTGGSSGANVLTF
TRBV9	TRBJ1-1	CASSVEYRGTEAFF
TRBV4-3	TRBJ2-2	CASSQLAGGGTGELFF
TRBV18	TRBJ2-2	CASSPPHSRTGELFF
TRBV6-5	TRBJ2-3	CASRPGQGITDTQYF
TRBV25-1	TRBJ2-5	CASSEWVAGVGETQYF
TRBV7-9	TRBJ1-5	CASSLGEPNQPQHF
TRBV4-3	TRBJ2-1	CASSQVSSQYNEQFF
TRBV5-1	TRBJ1-1	CASSLESQGAEAFF
TRBV29-1	TRBJ1-2	CSVGAGQVNYGYTF
TRBV7-9	TRBJ1-6	CASSFSSYNSPLHF
TRBV27	TRBJ1-1	CASSAVNTEAFF
TRBV19	TRBJ2-4	CASSISIAGGGIQYF
TRBV7-9	TRBJ1-1	CASSLSGAQGEAFF
TRBV19	TRBJ2-3	CASSVRGLTDTQYF
TRBV6-5	TRBJ1-6	CASSLRDRASPLHF
TRBV28	TRBJ2-2	CASSLLGVGELFF
TRBV13	TRBJ1-6	CASSPIDDRGASPLHF
TRBV5-1	TRBJ2-2	CASSSGLSGIQAGELFF
TRBV30	TRBJ2-7	CAWTRDSYEQYF
TRBV6-1	TRBJ2-2	CASSALTGSQRELFF
TRBV7-9	TRBJ1-5	CASSFGTGSSNQPQHF
TRBV30	TRBJ1-1	CAWARNRGTEAFF
TRBV7-9	TRBJ2-7	CASSFQVASSYEQYF
TRBV19	TRBJ2-2	CASFGTSGNTGELFF
TRBV9	TRBJ1-3	CASSVGLGGSGNTIYF
TRBV6-5	TRBJ2-7	CASSRTGGFSYEQYF
TRBV29-1	TRBJ1-1	CSVVGDSTEAFF
TRBV28	TRBJ1-1	CASSSMGGREAAEAFF
TRBV7-9	TRBJ2-2	CASSQDRAAGELFF
TRBV5-1	TRBJ2-5	CASSLMGSGGETQYF
TRBV7-3	TRBJ2-6	CASSLLASGMGGANVLTF
TRBV19	TRBJ1-1	CASSPGMGTEAFF
TRBV5-1	TRBJ2-1	CASRVRGDNEQFF
TRBV5-1	TRBJ2-7	CASSLALRVNEQYF
TRBV30	TRBJ2-3	CAWSVPGGLVDTQYF
TRBV5-1	TRBJ2-1	CASSSAGGNYEQFF
TRBV4-3	TRBJ2-1	CASSQDSETGYNEQFF